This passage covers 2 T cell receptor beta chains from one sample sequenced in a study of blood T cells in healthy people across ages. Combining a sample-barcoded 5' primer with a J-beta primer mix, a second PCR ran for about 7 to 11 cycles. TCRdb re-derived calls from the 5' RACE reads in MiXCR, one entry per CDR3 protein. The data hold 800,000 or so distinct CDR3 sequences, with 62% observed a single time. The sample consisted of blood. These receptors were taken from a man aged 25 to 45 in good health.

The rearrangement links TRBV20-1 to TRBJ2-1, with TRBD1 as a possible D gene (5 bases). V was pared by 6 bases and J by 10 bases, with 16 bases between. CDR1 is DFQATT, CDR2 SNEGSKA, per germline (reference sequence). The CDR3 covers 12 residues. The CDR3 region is CSAFDRTTEQFF. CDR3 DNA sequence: TGCAGTGCCTTCGACCGGACAACGGAGCAGTTCTTC.

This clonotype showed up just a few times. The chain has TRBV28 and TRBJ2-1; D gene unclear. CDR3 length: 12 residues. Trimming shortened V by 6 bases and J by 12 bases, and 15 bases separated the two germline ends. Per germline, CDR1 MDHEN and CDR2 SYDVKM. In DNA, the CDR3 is TGTGCCAGCAGATCATCGAAGGGCGGGCAGTTCTTC. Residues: CASRSSKGGQFF.